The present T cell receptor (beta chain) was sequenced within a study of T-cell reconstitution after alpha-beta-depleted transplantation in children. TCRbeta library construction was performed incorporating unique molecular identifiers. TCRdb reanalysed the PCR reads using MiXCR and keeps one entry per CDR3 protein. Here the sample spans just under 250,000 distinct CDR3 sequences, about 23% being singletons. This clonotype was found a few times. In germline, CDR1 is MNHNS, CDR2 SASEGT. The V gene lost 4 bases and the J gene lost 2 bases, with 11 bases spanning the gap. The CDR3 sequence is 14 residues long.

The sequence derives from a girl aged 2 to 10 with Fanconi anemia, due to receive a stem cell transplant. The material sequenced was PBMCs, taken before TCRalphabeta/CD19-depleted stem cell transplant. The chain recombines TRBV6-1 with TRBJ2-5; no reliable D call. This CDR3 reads CASSGRSRQETQYF. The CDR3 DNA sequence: TGTGCCAGCAGTGGACGCTCAAGGCAAGAGACCCAGTACTTC.